A selection of T cell receptor beta chains follows, all from one sample in a study of shared clonotypes between healthy human individuals. Profiled with immunoSEQ multiplex PCR; TCRdb holds only in-frame clones, not every one. There are fewer than 550,000 clones in the sample; 60% to 80% occur only once, and 12% lies in the top ten. The sample consisted of PBMCs. These receptors all stem from a woman between 40 and 55 years old in good health. Some clones in this sample may be carry-over from other donors' samples. CDR3s include the opening cysteine and the closing phenylalanine or tryptophan. A D gene is named only where the DNA matches it firmly. A row's size may be missing; if present it is once, few, many or a size class.

j_gene,abundance,d_gene,v_gene,CDR3aa,CDR3nt
TRBJ1-4,.,.,TRBV19,CASSPSGRNEKLFF,TGTGCCAGTAGTCCTTCGGGTCGTAATGAAAAACTGTTTTTT
TRBJ2-7,.,TRBD1,TRBV10-3,CAISTGTASYEQYF,TGTGCCATCAGCACCGGGACAGCCTCCTACGAGCAGTACTTC
TRBJ2-7,.,.,TRBV27,CASSRLDRGYEQYF,TGTGCCAGCAGTAGACTCGATAGGGGGTACGAGCAGTACTTC
TRBJ2-2,.,TRBD2,TRBV7-8,CASSPPGGLASELFF,TGTGCCAGCAGCCCCCCGGGGGGACTAGCGTCGGAGCTGTTTTTT
TRBJ2-7,.,.,TRBV30,CAWTPRDNYEQYF,TGTGCCTGGACTCCACGGGACAACTACGAGCAGTACTTC
TRBJ2-3,.,.,TRBV7-3,CASSWVVGTDTDTQYF,TGTGCCAGCAGCTGGGTGGTGGGGACTGACACAGATACGCAGTATTTT
TRBJ2-7,.,.,TRBV5-5,CASSLLEGVSYEQYF,TGTGCCAGCAGCTTGTTGGAGGGGGTTAGCTACGAGCAGTACTTC
TRBJ2-2,.,TRBD1,TRBV5-1,CASSSGQDMPTGELFF,TGCGCCAGCAGCTCGGGACAGGATATGCCTACCGGGGAGCTGTTTTTT
TRBJ1-1,once,.,TRBV4-2,CASSPLRRESEAFF,TGTGCCAGCAGCCCACTTCGGAGGGAATCTGAAGCTTTCTTT
TRBJ2-7,.,TRBD2,TRBV7-3,CASSPGLAGPNHYEQYF,TGTGCCAGCAGCCCCGGACTAGCGGGCCCAAACCACTACGAGCAGTACTTC
TRBJ1-1,.,.,TRBV6-5,CASSSTVPRGEAFF,TGTGCCAGCAGCTCTACAGTTCCCCGGGGTGAAGCTTTCTTT
TRBJ2-3,.,.,TRBV6-5,CASSYSGTDTQYF,TGTGCCAGCAGTTACTCGGGGACAGATACGCAGTATTTT
TRBJ2-1,.,.,TRBV7-3,CASRRGSSSYNEQFF,TGTGCCAGCAGGAGAGGCAGTAGCTCCTACAATGAGCAGTTCTTC
TRBJ2-3,.,TRBD2,TRBV7-9,CASSLAGSTDTQYF,TGTGCCAGCAGCCTAGCGGGGAGCACAGATACGCAGTATTTT
TRBJ2-3,.,TRBD1,TRBV7-9,CASSRVQGWDTDTQYF,TGTGCCAGCAGTAGAGTACAGGGGTGGGACACAGATACGCAGTATTTT
TRBJ1-3,.,TRBD1,TRBV6-1,CASRTGGGNTIYF,TGTGCCAGCAGGACAGGGGGTGGAAACACCATATATTTT
TRBJ1-2,.,.,TRBV15,CATSNDGYGYTF,TGTGCCACCAGCAACGATGGGTATGGCTACACCTTC
TRBJ2-1,.,TRBD2,TRBV5-1,CASSSEVGGYYNEQFF,TGCGCCAGCAGCTCGGAGGTGGGAGGGTACTACAATGAGCAGTTCTTC
TRBJ1-1,.,.,TRBV7-2,CASSYQTTGFTEAFF,TGTGCCAGCAGCTACCAGACCACAGGATTCACTGAAGCTTTCTTT
TRBJ2-7,few,.,TRBV29-1,CSVGVENSYEQYF,TGCAGCGTTGGGGTTGAAAACTCCTACGAGCAGTACTTC
TRBJ2-6,.,TRBD2,TRBV6-4,CATSPSGSSGANVLTF,TGTGCCACCAGTCCCAGCGGGAGCTCTGGGGCCAACGTCCTGACTTTC
TRBJ2-7,.,TRBD1,TRBV11-2,CASSLGGQIPPYEQYF,TGTGCCAGCAGCTTAGGGGGACAGATCCCGCCGTACGAGCAGTACTTC